What follows are 21 T cell receptor beta chains derived from one specimen sequenced in a study of control samples from healthy donors and cancer patients. The assay was immunoSEQ multiplex PCR, and TCRdb's table has in-frame clones only and misses some. This sample carries 130,000 or so clones, about 87% of them seen once, and the ten largest clones take approximately 2.9%. The material sequenced was blood. All receptors derive from a man in his sixties in good health.

The rearrangement links TRBV21-1 to TRBJ2-3. TRBV21-1 is listed as a pseudogene. This CDR3 spans 15 amino acids. The CDR3 protein is CASKGDGISTDTQYF. The DNA for the CDR3 is TGTGCCAGCAAAGGCGACGGAATAAGCACAGATACGCAGTATTTT.

The chain is built from TRBV7-2 and TRBJ2-1; TRBD2 matches at 9 bases. The CDR3 is made up of 18 amino acids. Trimming at V came to 1 base and at J to 4 bases, leaving 11 bases not matched to a gene. Germline V gene sequence: CDR1 SGHTA, CDR2 FQGNSA. This CDR3 reads CASSLVAPSGANYNEQFF. The DNA of the CDR3 is TGTGCCAGCAGCTTAGTGGCGCCTAGCGGGGCAAATTACAATGAGCAGTTCTTC.

The chain combines TRBV19 with TRBJ1-1, with D unclear. CDR1 and CDR2 (germline): LNHDA, SQIVND (reference sequence). CDR3 length: 11 residues. The V end was cut by 3 bases, the J end by 3 bases, with 2 bases between. CDR3 amino acids: CASSIYTEAFF. The CDR3 DNA follows: TGTGCCAGTAGTATCTACACTGAAGCTTTCTTT. Drawing the rest from reference TRBV19 and TRBJ1-1, the complete variable domain is DGGITQSPKYLFRKEGQNVTLSCEQNLNHDAMYWYRQDPGQGLRLIYYSQIVNDFQKGDIAEGYSVSREKKESFPLTVTSAQKNPTAFYLCASSIYTEAFFGQGTRLTVV.

This sequence joins TRBV2 and TRBJ1-6; D is possibly TRBD1 (5 bases). The CDR3 runs to 17 residues. V shed 6 bases and J shed 0 bases, with 15 bases lying between them. Germline values: CDR1 SNHLY, CDR2 FYNNEI. The CDR3 nucleotides are TGTGCCAGCAGCTACGGAAGGGGAAGCTCCTATAATTCACCCCTCCACTTT. It encodes CASSYGRGSSYNSPLHF.

In DNA, the CDR3 is TGTGCCAGCAGCGGACCGGGACAGAGGCCCGAGCAGTACTTC. Translated: CASSGPGQRPEQYF. This chain joins TRBV2 and TRBJ2-7; TRBD1 matches 7 bases. Trimming cost V 6 bases and J 6 bases; bases outside gene matches: 11. The CDR3 length is 14 residues. Germline CDR1 reads SNHLY; CDR2 reads FYNNEI.

The chain couples TRBV24-1 to TRBJ1-2; D is unclear. In germline, CDR1 is KGHDR, CDR2 SFDVKD. The CDR3 runs to 14 residues. Trimming took 3 bases from V and 3 from J, leaving 10 bases between them. CDR3 sequence reads: CATSDAGRDYGYTF. CDR3 bases: TGTGCCACCAGTGATGCTGGCCGAGACTATGGCTACACCTTC.

The chain employs TRBV28 and TRBJ1-1; D may be TRBD1 (5 bases). The V gene lost 6 bases and the J gene lost 5 bases, with 19 bases spanning the gap. Germline assignment: CDR1 MDHEN and CDR2 SYDVKM. CDR3 length: 15 amino acids. This CDR3 reads CASSSTPGRDTEAFF. In DNA form, the CDR3 reads TGTGCCAGCAGCTCCACCCCTGGCAGGGATACTGAAGCTTTCTTT. Drawing the rest from reference TRBV28 and TRBJ1-1, the complete variable domain is DVKVTQSSRYLVKRTGEKVFLECVQDMDHENMFWYRQDPGLGLRLIYFSYDVKMKEKGDIPEGYSVSREKKERFSLILESASTNQTSMYLCASSSTPGRDTEAFFGQGTRLTVV.

This rearrangement joins TRBV7-9 to TRBJ1-1; D unclear. The germline V and J ends were trimmed by 1 base and 11 bases, with 11 bases remaining between them. The CDR3 spans 12 residues. Germline CDR1 is SEHNR and CDR2 is FQNEAQ (reference sequence). CDR3 bases: TGTGCCAGCAGCTTAGGCCCCCGAGAGGCTTTCTTT. It codes for CASSLGPREAFF. Full variable domain (remainder filled in from reference TRBV7-9 and TRBJ1-1): DTGVSQNPRHKITKRGQNVTFRCDPISEHNRLYWYRQTLGQGPEFLTYFQNEAQLEKSRLLSDRFSAERPKGSFSTLEIQRTEQGDSAMYLCASSLGPREAFFGQGTRLTVV.

The chain couples TRBV5-1 to TRBJ1-5; TRBD1 aligns across 7 bases. The CDR3 spans 14 residues. Germline loops: CDR1 SGHRS, CDR2 YFSETQ. V was pared by 4 bases and J by 4 bases, with 5 bases of the junction left unmatched. The CDR3 nucleotides read TGCGCCAGCAGCACCGGGACAGCGAATCAGCCCCAGCATTTT. Translating gives CASSTGTANQPQHF.

The J gene is TRBJ1-1, the V gene TRBV18, with 9 bases fitting TRBD1. This CDR3 is built from 16 residues. The ends lost 2 bases at V and 5 bases at J; junction bases unmatched: 9. Germline CDR1 KGHSH, CDR2 LQKENI. The CDR3 loop reads CASSPYPGQGWTEAFF. The CDR3 DNA follows: TGTGCCAGCTCACCATACCCGGGACAGGGCTGGACTGAAGCTTTCTTT.

The CDR3 DNA reads TGTGCCAGCAGGACAGGGTCGAACACCGGGGAGCTGTTTTTT. Its translation: CASRTGSNTGELFF. This chain joins TRBV6-5 and TRBJ2-2; 7 nucleotides match TRBD1. Germline-derived CDR1 and CDR2 are MNHEY and SVGAGI. V was pared by 6 bases and J by 0 bases, with 1 base of the junction left unmatched. The CDR3 spans 14 residues.

CDR3 nucleotide sequence: TGTGCCAGCAGGGAACTAGCGGGGGGGAAAGAGACCCAGTACTTC. It yields the protein CASRELAGGKETQYF. The rearrangement uses TRBV27 and TRBJ2-5; the match to TRBD2 covers 13 bases. V gave up 6 bases and J gave up 3 bases; unmatched junction bases: 4. Per the germline V gene, CDR1 is MNHEY and CDR2 is SMNVEV (reference sequence). The CDR3 consists of 15 residues.

The chain carries TRBV6-5 and TRBJ1-1; D perhaps matches TRBD1 (5 bases). V dropped 4 bases and J dropped 0 bases, with 12 bases sitting between them. From germline, CDR1 is MNHEY and CDR2 SVGAGI. This CDR3 spans 15 amino acids. The CDR3 nucleotides are TGTGCCAGCAGTTCGTCCGGGACGGTGAACACTGAAGCTTTCTTT. As protein: CASSSSGTVNTEAFF.

CDR3 bases: TGTGCCAGCAGCTCTAAACAGGGGGCGAACTATGGCTACACCTTC. Translating it yields CASSSKQGANYGYTF. V gene TRBV11-2 combines with J gene TRBJ1-2; 9 positions agree with TRBD1. From germline, CDR1 is SGHAT and CDR2 FQNNGV. The V gene end was trimmed by 4 bases and the J gene end by 2 bases; junction bases not matched to a gene: 5. The CDR3 consists of 15 residues.

The chain uses TRBV2 and TRBJ1-1; no definite D call. Germline V gives CDR1 SNHLY, CDR2 FYNNEI. The ends were cut back, 6 bases at V and 1 base at J, with 9 bases in the middle. The CDR3 consists of 13 residues. CDR3 in DNA: TGTGCCAGCAGCCGACTGGAGAACACTGAAGCTTTCTTT. Translating it yields CASSRLENTEAFF.

This clone was observed once. The chain employs TRBV12-3 or TRBV12-4 and TRBJ1-6; TRBD1 aligns across 7 bases. With 6 bases clipped from V and 7 bases from J, the junction kept 3 bases outside the gene matches. This CDR3 spans 13 amino acids. DNA for the CDR3: TGTGCCAGCAGGCTGACAGGGAATTCACCCCTCCACTTT. This translates into CASRLTGNSPLHF.

The CDR3 reads CATQPGGLGEQYF. The CDR3 DNA reads TGTGCCACCCAGCCAGGTGGACTGGGCGAGCAGTACTTC. The chain carries TRBV3-1 (or the pseudogene TRBV3-2) and TRBJ2-7; tentatively, D is TRBD2 (5 bases). CDR3 length equals 13 residues. The V end was cut by 10 bases, the J end by 6 bases, with 19 bases between. Germline-derived CDR1 and CDR2 are LGHDT and YNNKEL (reference sequence).

This rearrangement joins TRBV3-1 (or the pseudogene TRBV3-2) to TRBJ2-3; D is perhaps TRBD2 (6 bases). The germline gives CDR1 LGHDT, CDR2 YNNKEL (reference sequence). V lost 1 base, J lost 2 bases, and 10 bases lay in between. This CDR3 contains 15 residues. For the CDR3, the DNA is TGTGCCAGCAGCCAAGCGGGGGAGACCACAGATACGCAGTATTTT. Translation gives CASSQAGETTDTQYF.

The chain uses TRBV18 and TRBJ2-5, with no clear D. The CDR3 contains 14 residues. V was clipped by 6 bases and J by 0 bases, with 11 bases between them. Per germline, CDR1 KGHSH and CDR2 LQKENI. CDR3 coding DNA: TGTGCCAGCTCCCCTCCCCTAAACCAAGAGACCCAGTACTTC. This gives the protein CASSPPLNQETQYF.

This clone was seen only a few times. The chain recombines TRBV19 with TRBJ1-2, with no clear D. The CDR3 covers 14 residues. The germline V gene encodes CDR1 LNHDA and CDR2 SQIVND (reference sequence). V lost 3 bases to trimming and J lost 4 bases, with 12 bases between them. The CDR3 is CASSIGPFVYGYTF. The CDR3 DNA reads as TGTGCCAGTAGTATCGGACCGTTCGTCTATGGCTACACCTTC.

This chain uses TRBV7-9 with TRBJ1-5; TRBD1 might be the D (6 bases). This CDR3 contains 15 residues. Germline-derived CDR1 and CDR2 are SEHNR and FQNEAQ (reference sequence). The V end was cut by 3 bases, the J end by 4 bases, with 13 bases between. CDR3 residues: CASSFSGTSNQPQHF. CDR3 in DNA: TGTGCCAGCAGCTTTTCCGGGACAAGTAATCAGCCCCAGCATTTT.